The clone carrying this T cell receptor (beta chain) was observed once. At one boundary the junction diverges from the germline segment, which might be a read error. In Cohort 3, a recovered donor had either two negative PCRs, clearance, or symptom resolution. This sample is part of a study of blood T cell repertoires in COVID-19. Study details: PBMCs, B-cell-depleted T cells, or T cells provided the cDNA or gDNA that made up the material.

This CDR3 region has 12 residues. Germline CDR1 is SQVTM and CDR2 is ANQGSEA. TCRdb's copy holds only in-frame clones and misses some; the assay was immunoSEQ multiplex PCR. The sample lists approximately 200,000 clones; about 85% were seen once. The sequence came from a man younger than 40 who had recovered from COVID-19. The material sequenced was PBMCs or T cells enriched from blood (not recorded which). The chain recombines TRBV29-1 with TRBJ2-7, with 7 positions matching TRBD1. In nucleotides, the CDR3 is TGCAGCGTGGAAGGACAGGACTACGAGCAGTACTTC. Its translation: CSVEGQDYEQYF.